The next 20 T cell receptor beta chains were all read from a single sample in a study of OX40 agonist ivuxolimab in advanced cancers. The data were produced by immunoSEQ multiplex PCR, yet TCRdb's version contains in-frame clones alone and is incomplete. The table lists 72,000 or so clones, about 80% of them singletons. Here the sequenced sample was CD4+ or CD8+ T cells sorted from blood, taken in a trial of the OX40 agonist ivuxolimab. All receptors come from an adult with an advanced solid tumor such as melanoma, head and neck, liver or kidney cancer.

This chain connects TRBV7-8 to TRBJ2-7; no reliable D call. CDR3 length: 12 residues. The germline V gene encodes CDR1 SGHVS and CDR2 FQNEAQ. V was pared by 2 bases and J by 12 bases, with 14 bases between. The CDR3, as DNA: TGTGCCAGCAGCTTATCTGGCCCTGGGTGGTACTTC. This gives the protein CASSLSGPGWYF.

V is TRBV21-1 and J is TRBJ2-7; TRBD2, as called in the table, went unchecked against the DNA. TRBV21-1 is classified as a pseudogene. CDR3 length equals 13 residues. CDR3 in amino acids: CASSPPRAVEQYF. In nucleotides, the CDR3 is TGTGCCAGCAGCCCCCCGCGGGCAGTGGAGCAGTACTTC.

This chain connects TRBV6-1 to TRBJ2-1, with 8 bases fitting TRBD2. The CDR3 runs 14 residues. The ends lost 8 bases at V and 4 bases at J; junction bases unmatched: 7. CDR1 is MNHNS, CDR2 SASEGT, per germline. The CDR3 bases are TGTGCCAGCTGGGCGGGGGGCCTATACAATGAGCAGTTCTTC. This codes for CASWAGGLYNEQFF.

V is TRBV5-4 and J is TRBJ2-7; 10 bases match TRBD1. Germline values: CDR1 SGHNT, CDR2 YYREEE (reference sequence). This CDR3 region has 15 residues. Trimming at V came to 1 base and at J to 4 bases, leaving 5 bases not matched to a gene. The DNA for the CDR3 is TGTGCCAGCAGCTTGCAACGACAGGGGGCTTACGAGCAGTACTTC. Protein: CASSLQRQGAYEQYF.

The chain joins TRBV4-2 to TRBJ1-4; 12 bases line up with TRBD1. CDR1 LGHNA and CDR2 YNFKEQ come from the germline V gene. This CDR3 spans 16 amino acids. The V and J ends lost 2 bases and 8 bases, in that order; junction bases with no gene match: 6. Here the CDR3 reads CASSQNRDRGLEKLFF. The CDR3 DNA sequence: TGTGCCAGCAGCCAAAACCGGGACAGGGGGCTGGAAAAACTGTTTTTT.

Worth noting for this clone: At one boundary the junction diverges from the germline segment, which might be a read error. The rearrangement uses TRBV7-7 and TRBJ1-1; D is ambiguous. CDR1 is SSHAT and CDR2 is FNYEAQ in the germline V gene (reference sequence). The CDR3 runs 13 residues. CDR3 sequence reads: CASSFSAFTEAFF. As DNA, the CDR3 is TGTGCTAGCAGCTTCTCCGCATTCACTGAAGCTTTCTTT.

The chain carries TRBV5-1 and TRBJ1-2; TRBD1 agrees at 10 bases. Unmatched junction bases numbered 6, after V lost 4 bases and J lost 6 bases. This CDR3 is 14 amino acids long. Germline CDR1 SGHRS, CDR2 YFSETQ. CDR3 protein: CASSPGQGEHGYTF. CDR3 coding DNA: TGCGCCAGCAGCCCCGGACAGGGGGAGCATGGCTACACCTTC. Using reference TRBV5-1 and TRBJ1-2 for the parts outside the CDR3, the full variable domain is KAGVTQTPRYLIKTRGQQVTLSCSPISGHRSVSWYQQTPGQGLQFLFEYFSETQRNKGNFPGRFSGRQFSNSRSEMNVSTLELGDSALYLCASSPGQGEHGYTFGSGTRLTVV.

This chain joins TRBV18 and TRBJ1-2, with 8 bases identical to TRBD1. Trimming at V came to 5 bases and at J to 3 bases, leaving 5 bases not matched to a gene. CDR3 length equals 14 residues. Germline values: CDR1 KGHSH, CDR2 LQKENI. CDR3 region: CASSSKTGDYGYTF. CDR3 in DNA: TGTGCCAGCTCATCAAAGACAGGGGACTATGGCTACACCTTC.

This clone was seen just once. The rearrangement joins TRBV12-5 to TRBJ1-3; D might be TRBD1 (6 bases). The CDR3 sequence is 14 residues long. The V end lost 4 bases, the J end lost 4 bases, and 11 bases lay between the germline ends. Germline-derived CDR1 and CDR2 are LGHNT and FRNRAP. CDR3 loop: CASGSTGSGNTIYF. In nucleotides, the CDR3 is TGTGCTAGTGGTTCCACAGGGTCCGGAAACACCATATATTTT.

The V and J genes are TRBV19 and TRBJ2-3; 8 bases map to TRBD2. Germline lookup yields CDR1 LNHDA and CDR2 SQIVND (reference sequence). V lost 4 bases and J lost 2; bases outside the gene matches: 5. The CDR3 extends over 15 amino acids. CDR3 sequence reads: CASSRAGGTTDTQYF. In nucleotides, the CDR3 is TGTGCCAGTAGTAGGGCGGGGGGAACCACAGATACGCAGTATTTT.

The V and J genes are TRBV5-1 and TRBJ2-2; D might be TRBD2 (6 bases). From germline, CDR1 is SGHRS and CDR2 YFSETQ. Trimming took 3 bases from V and 1 from J, leaving 7 bases between them. CDR3 length equals 14 residues. The CDR3 DNA is TGCGCCAGCAGCTGGGGGGTGAACACCGGGGAGCTGTTTTTT. It yields the protein CASSWGVNTGELFF.

The DNA of the CDR3 is TGTGCCAGCAGCCAAGAGAGGCGGCCTGATGAAAAACTGTTTTTT. Its protein product is CASSQERRPDEKLFF. The chain links TRBV14 to TRBJ1-4; D is undetermined. Germline V gene data show CDR1 as SGHDN and CDR2 as FVKESK. The CDR3 runs 15 residues. Trimming left V 0 bases short and J 6 bases short, with 11 bases between.

This CDR3 reads CASSPIGGGYTF. CDR3 nucleotide sequence: TGTGCCAGCAGCCCGATTGGTGGCGGCTACACCTTC. The J gene is TRBJ1-2, the V gene TRBV7-3; D is uncertain. Trimming removed 5 bases from V and 8 bases from J, with 12 bases in between. Germline lookup yields CDR1 SGHTA and CDR2 FQGTGA. The CDR3 spans 12 residues.

This sequence joins TRBV4-2 and TRBJ1-2; D is undetermined. Trimming cost V 0 bases and J 2 bases, with 10 bases left between them. This CDR3 has 15 residues. Per the germline V gene, CDR1 is LGHNA and CDR2 is YNFKEQ. The CDR3 region is CASSQENQDNYGYTF. Written as DNA, the CDR3 is TGTGCCAGCAGCCAAGAGAACCAGGACAACTATGGCTACACCTTC.

The rearrangement joins TRBV5-1 to TRBJ2-2, with 7 bases matching TRBD1. CDR3 length equals 17 residues. V was pared by 6 bases and J by 4 bases, with 15 bases of the junction left unmatched. Germline V lookup: CDR1 SGHRS, CDR2 YFSETQ. CDR3 residues: CASTNRATGRRTGELFF. The CDR3 nucleotides read TGCGCCAGCACTAATAGAGCGACAGGGCGCCGCACCGGGGAGCTGTTTTTT.

The rearrangement uses TRBV7-9 and TRBJ1-2; perhaps TRBD1 as D (5 bases). The length of the CDR3 is 14 residues. Looked up from germline, CDR1 is SEHNR and CDR2 is FQNEAQ (reference sequence). Trimming removed 1 base from V and 4 bases from J, with 10 bases in between. The CDR3 loop reads CASSLGGDLYGYTF. The CDR3 coding sequence is TGTGCCAGCAGCTTAGGAGGGGACCTCTATGGCTACACCTTC.

This clone has just one count. The sample contains more than one DNA sequence encoding this CDR3. This chain joins TRBV4-3 and TRBJ1-2; D remains unclear. Germline loops: CDR1 LGHNA, CDR2 YSLEER. CDR3 size: 15 residues. Trimming took 0 bases from V and 0 from J, leaving 8 bases between them. For the CDR3, the DNA is TGCGCCAGCAGCCAAGATCTGGGCCCTAACTATGGCTACACCTTC. Amino acids: CASSQDLGPNYGYTF.

The V call is TRBV10-3, the J call TRBJ1-1; a possible D gene is TRBD1 (5 bases). With 6 bases removed from V and 8 bases from J, the gap between germline ends came to 13 bases. This CDR3 region has 12 residues. The germline V gene has CDR1 ENHRY and CDR2 SYGVKD. CDR3 coding DNA: TGTGCCATCAGCTCGGGGGTACTAGAAGCTTTCTTT. Translation: CAISSGVLEAFF.

The chain uses TRBV5-4 and TRBJ2-1, with a tentative D call TRBD2 (6 bases). The V gene's germline CDR1 is SGHNT and CDR2 YYREEE (reference sequence). Trimming cost V 2 bases and J 9 bases, with 15 bases left between them. The CDR3 has 14 amino acids. The CDR3 spells CASSLEGDGGEQFF. The DNA of the CDR3 is TGTGCCAGCAGCTTAGAAGGGGACGGGGGTGAGCAGTTCTTC.

This clone has only one observation. The chain couples TRBV4-2 to TRBJ2-3; 8 bases agree with TRBD1. V was clipped by 4 bases and J by 2 bases; unmatched bases: 5. CDR3 length equals 15 residues. Germline-derived CDR1 and CDR2 are LGHNA and YNFKEQ. As DNA, the CDR3 is TGTGCCAGCAGCCCGGGACAGGTGGTCACAGATACGCAGTATTTT. This codes for CASSPGQVVTDTQYF.